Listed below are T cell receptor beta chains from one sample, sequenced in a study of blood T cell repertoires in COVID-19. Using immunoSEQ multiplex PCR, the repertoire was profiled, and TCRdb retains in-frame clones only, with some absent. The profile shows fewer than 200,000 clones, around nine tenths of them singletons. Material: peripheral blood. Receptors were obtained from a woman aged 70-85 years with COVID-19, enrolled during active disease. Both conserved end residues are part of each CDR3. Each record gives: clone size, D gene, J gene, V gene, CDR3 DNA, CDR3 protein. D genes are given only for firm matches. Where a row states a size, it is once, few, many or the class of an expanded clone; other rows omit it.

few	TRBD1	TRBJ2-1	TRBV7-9	TGTGCCAGCAGCGCGGGACAGGGGTACAATGAGCAGTTCTTC	CASSAGQGYNEQFF
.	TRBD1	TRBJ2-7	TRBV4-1	TGCGCCAGCAGCCAAAGAGGAGCTCCGGGACAGGGGTCCTACGAGCAGTACTTC	CASSQRGAPGQGSYEQYF
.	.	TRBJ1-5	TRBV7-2	TGTGCCAGCAGCTTACGGGTTAATCAGCCCCAGCATTTT	CASSLRVNQPQHF
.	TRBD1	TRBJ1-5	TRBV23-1	TGCGCCAGCAGTCAGGAGGGACAGGGGGCGCCTGGAGATCAGCCCCAGCATTTT	CASSQEGQGAPGDQPQHF
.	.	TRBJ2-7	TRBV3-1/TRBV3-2	TGTGCCAGCAGCCAAGACACCTACGAGCAGTACTTC	CASSQDTYEQYF
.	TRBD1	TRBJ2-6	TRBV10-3	TGTGCCATCAGTGGGGACAGGGTAGGGGCCAACGTCCTGACTTTC	CAISGDRVGANVLTF
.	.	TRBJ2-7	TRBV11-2	TGTGCCAGCAGGCTAGCCATGGCCAGGGGATACGAGCAGTACTTC	CASRLAMARGYEQYF
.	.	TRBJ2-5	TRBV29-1	TGCAGCGTTGCCAGGGGAGGGGAGACCCAGTACTTC	CSVARGGETQYF
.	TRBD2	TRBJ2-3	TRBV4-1	TGCGCCAGCAGCCGCCCTAGCGGGAGCACAGATACGCAGTATTTT	CASSRPSGSTDTQYF
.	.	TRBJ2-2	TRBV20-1	TGCAGTGCCAAGAACACCGGGGAGCTGTTTTTT	CSAKNTGELFF
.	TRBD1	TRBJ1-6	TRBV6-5	TGTGCCAGCAGTTACGGGACAGGGGACCGCCACTTT	CASSYGTGDRHF
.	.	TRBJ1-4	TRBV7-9	TGTGCCAGCAGCCCCCTTGGGGGGGAGGGCGAAAAACTGTTTTTT	CASSPLGGEGEKLFF
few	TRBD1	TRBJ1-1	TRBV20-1	TGCAGCTGGCGGGGACAGAGAAAAGCTTTCTTT	CSWRGQRKAFF
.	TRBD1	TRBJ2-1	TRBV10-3	TGTGCCATCAGCCCAGACAGGGGTACGTCCTACAATGAGCAGTTCTTC	CAISPDRGTSYNEQFF
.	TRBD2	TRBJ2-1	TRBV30	TGTGCCTGGGGCGGGAGACGCTCCTACAATGAGCAGTTCTTC	CAWGGRRSYNEQFF
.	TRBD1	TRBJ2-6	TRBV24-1	TGTGCCACCAGTGATCGAAACAGGGGTGGGGCCAACGTCCTGACTTTC	CATSDRNRGGANVLTF
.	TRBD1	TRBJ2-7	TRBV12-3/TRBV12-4	TGTGCCAGCAGATCACAGGGGGCAGGGGAGCAGTACTTC	CASRSQGAGEQYF
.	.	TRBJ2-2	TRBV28	TGTGCCAGCAGTAGGACAGTGACGAGTGTCGGGGAGCTGTTTTTT	CASSRTVTSVGELFF
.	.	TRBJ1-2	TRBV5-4	TGTGCCAGCAGCGCAATTACAGGGAATAAGAGGACCTTC	CASSAITGNKRTF
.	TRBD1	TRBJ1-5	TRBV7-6	TGTGCCAGCAGCTTACAGGGGGCCGATCAGCCCCAGCATTTT	CASSLQGADQPQHF
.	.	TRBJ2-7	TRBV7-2	TGTGCCAGCAGCTCCGGGATTTCCTACGAGCAGTACTTC	CASSSGISYEQYF
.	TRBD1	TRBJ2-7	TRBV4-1	TGCGCCAGCAGCCGAGGGGGCGCAGATTCCTACGAGCAGTACTTC	CASSRGGADSYEQYF
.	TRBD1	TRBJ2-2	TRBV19	TGTGCCAGTAGATCCCCTGCCGGGACAGGGGTTTCCGGGGAGCTGTTTTTT	CASRSPAGTGVSGELFF
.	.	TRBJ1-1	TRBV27	TGTGCCAGCAGCTCGCTCTGGGACACATCTTTGAACACTGAAGCTTTCTTT	CASSSLWDTSLNTEAFF
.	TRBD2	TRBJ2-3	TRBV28	TGTGCCAGCAGTCCCCCTCCTAGCGGGCCTTACACAGATACGCAGTATTTT	CASSPPPSGPYTDTQYF
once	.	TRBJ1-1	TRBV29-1	TGCAGCGTCCGCGCCGGGGACTTCAACACTGAAGCTTTCTTT	CSVRAGDFNTEAFF
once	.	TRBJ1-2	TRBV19	TGTGCCAGTAGACGGGGGGTTGACTATGGCTACACCTTC	CASRRGVDYGYTF
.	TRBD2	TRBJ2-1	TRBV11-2	TGTGCCAGCAGCCGATCCCGGGACTACTACAATGAGCAGTTCTTC	CASSRSRDYYNEQFF
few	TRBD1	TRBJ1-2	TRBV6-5	TGTGCCAGCAGTTCGCATGGGGACAGGGTCTACTATGGCTACACCTTC	CASSSHGDRVYYGYTF
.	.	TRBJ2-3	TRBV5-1	TGCGCCAGCAGCTTGGCCGGCACAGATACGCAGTATTTT	CASSLAGTDTQYF
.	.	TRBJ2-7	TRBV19	TGTGCCAGTAGTATAGTCCCTAACAGGGACCTTACCTACGAGCAGTACTTC	CASSIVPNRDLTYEQYF
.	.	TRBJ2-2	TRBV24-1	TGTGCCACCCAAGAGGGTTGGAACACCGGGGAGCTGTTTTTT	CATQEGWNTGELFF
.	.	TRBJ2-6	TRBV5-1	TGCGCCAGCAGCTTACCCGGGGGCTCTGGGGCCAACGTCCTGACTTTC	CASSLPGGSGANVLTF
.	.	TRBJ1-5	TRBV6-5	TGTGCCAGCAGTAAAAGACAGGAACAGCCCCAGCATTTT	CASSKRQEQPQHF
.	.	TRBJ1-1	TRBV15	TGTGCCATCAGCAGAAATTACCGGGATTTGGGCACTGAAGCTTTCTTT	CAISRNYRDLGTEAFF